The rows below give T cell receptor beta chains drawn from one sample of a study of sequential checkpoint blockade in melanoma. The method was immunoSEQ multiplex PCR; TCRdb's version includes in-frame clones alone and lacks a portion of them. The data show 23,000 or so clones, about two thirds seen once. The specimen comprised CD8+ T cells sorted from blood (inferred from file names), sampled from a patient given nivolumab and ipilimumab in sequence. Receptor source: a human donor with melanoma. Both conserved end residues are part of each CDR3. A D gene is named only where the DNA matches it firmly. The size entry is marked missing in some rows and otherwise reads once, few, many or a size class.

cdr3_aa cdr3_nt clone_size j_call d_call v_call
CASSSGFQPQHF TGTGCCAGCAGTTCAGGGTTTCAGCCCCAGCATTTT . TRBJ1-5 . TRBV7-9
CASSVAKAGTDFGYTF TGTGCCAGCAGCGTAGCTAAGGCCGGGACAGATTTTGGCTACACCTTC . TRBJ1-2 TRBD1 TRBV9
CSVAFYIQRGGKDTQYF TGCAGCGTTGCTTTTTATATCCAGCGGGGAGGGAAAGATACGCAGTATTTT . TRBJ2-3 TRBD2 TRBV29-1
CASRLGTAYEQYF TGTGCCAGCAGACTAGGGACAGCCTACGAGCAGTACTTC . TRBJ2-7 TRBD1 TRBV7-9
CASSSRVGIEKLFF TGTGCCAGCAGCTCGCGGGTGGGGATTGAAAAACTGTTTTTT . TRBJ1-4 . TRBV7-9
CASSDEAGNSPLHF TGTGCCAGCAGTGACGAGGCCGGGAATTCACCCCTCCACTTT medium-sized TRBJ1-6 . TRBV6-4
CASSTWDSRSDTQYF TGTGCCAGTTCCACATGGGACAGCCGTTCAGATACGCAGTATTTT . TRBJ2-3 TRBD1 TRBV19
CAISTRTGSGSYEQYF TGTGCCATCAGTACCCGGACAGGCTCGGGGTCCTACGAGCAGTACTTC few TRBJ2-7 TRBD1 TRBV10-3
CASSATMGLALGEQFF TGTGCCAGCAGCGCCACGATGGGACTAGCGCTGGGTGAGCAGTTCTTC . TRBJ2-1 TRBD2 TRBV9
CASSIATGGRGEQYF TGTGCCAGTAGTATAGCGACAGGGGGCCGGGGAGAGCAGTACTTC few TRBJ2-7 TRBD1 TRBV19
CASSAKARDRVYNEQFF TGTGCCAGCAGTGCAAAAGCCCGGGACAGGGTCTACAATGAGCAGTTCTTC . TRBJ2-1 TRBD1 TRBV2
CASSQVGENIQYF TGCGCCAGCAGCCAAGTAGGGGAAAACATTCAGTACTTC once TRBJ2-4 . TRBV4-1
CASTGQGSSPLHF TGTGCCAGCACCGGACAGGGGAGCTCACCCCTCCACTTT . TRBJ1-6 TRBD1 TRBV6-1
CASRASGGASGELFF TGTGCCAGCAGGGCTAGCGGGGGGGCCTCCGGGGAGCTGTTTTTT few TRBJ2-2 TRBD2 TRBV28
CASSQDVSGVGIQETQYF TGCGCCAGCAGCCAAGATGTGTCGGGGGTGGGAATACAAGAGACCCAGTACTTC . TRBJ2-5 . TRBV4-1
CASSSIGPTGPNQPQHF TGTGCCAGCAGCTCGATCGGTCCAACAGGACCCAATCAGCCCCAGCATTTT . TRBJ1-5 . TRBV5-6
CASSPAPPGHEDHEQYF TGTGCCAGCAGCCCCGCACCCCCGGGACACGAGGACCACGAGCAGTACTTC many TRBJ2-7 . TRBV5-5
CASSSSSGGLQFF TGTGCCAGCAGCTCCTCTAGCGGGGGCTTGCAGTTCTTC . TRBJ2-1 TRBD2 TRBV7-3
CASSFSRQGYQETQYF TGTGCCAGCAGCTTCTCGAGACAGGGGTACCAAGAGACCCAGTACTTC . TRBJ2-5 TRBD1 TRBV5-6
CASSPLTGGSYNEQFF TGTGCCAGCAGCCCGTTGACAGGGGGCTCCTACAATGAGCAGTTCTTC . TRBJ2-1 TRBD1 TRBV11-1
CASSYTGSSGYTF TGCGCCAGCAGCTATACAGGGTCTAGTGGCTACACCTTC medium-sized TRBJ1-2 . TRBV4-1
CASSLAGTGQETQYF TGTGCCAGCAGCTTAGCCGGGACAGGGCAAGAGACCCAGTACTTC . TRBJ2-5 TRBD1 TRBV7-9
CASSSGTGRYEQYF TGTGCCAGCAGCTCAGGGACAGGGAGGTACGAGCAGTACTTC . TRBJ2-7 TRBD1 TRBV7-8
CASNWDRGEQYF TGTGCCAGCAATTGGGACAGAGGCGAGCAGTACTTC . TRBJ2-7 TRBD1 TRBV2
CASSYSEMGPQPQHF TGTGCCAGCAGTTACTCGGAGATGGGGCCTCAGCCCCAGCATTTT . TRBJ1-5 . TRBV6-6
CATSTVVYAGAYNEQFF TGTGCCACCAGCACCGTGGTTTACGCGGGGGCATACAATGAGCAGTTCTTC . TRBJ2-1 . TRBV15
CSVEDQGRFYGYTF TGCAGCGTTGAAGATCAGGGCAGATTCTATGGCTACACCTTC . TRBJ1-2 . TRBV29-1
CASSLSLNEQFF TGTGCCAGCAGTTTATCCCTAAATGAGCAGTTCTTC . TRBJ2-1 . TRBV28
CASSLGTGNTQYF TGTGCCAGCAGCTTAGGCACGGGTAATACGCAGTATTTT once TRBJ2-3 . TRBV7-6
CASSLSSSYNEQFF TGCGCCAGCAGCTTAAGTAGCTCCTACAATGAGCAGTTCTTC . TRBJ2-1 . TRBV5-1
CASSPQDMIHGYTF TGTGCCAGCAGCCCACAGGATATGATCCATGGCTACACCTTC few TRBJ1-2 . TRBV5-5
CASSVSGGAANEQFF TGTGCCAGCAGCGTGTCCGGGGGGGCCGCCAATGAGCAGTTCTTC . TRBJ2-1 TRBD2 TRBV9
CASSGGEAGYEQYF TGTGCCAGCAGTGGGGGGGAGGCAGGCTACGAGCAGTACTTC . TRBJ2-7 TRBD2 TRBV6-6
CASSPGLGYGYTF TGTGCCAGCAGCCCAGGGTTAGGGTATGGCTACACCTTC medium-sized TRBJ1-2 . TRBV27
CASSSGGTEAFF TGTGCCAGCAGCTCAGGTGGGACTGAAGCTTTCTTT . TRBJ1-1 . TRBV7-3
CASSEPGLAGGPYEQYF TGTGCCAGCAGTGAACCGGGACTAGCGGGGGGTCCCTACGAGCAGTACTTC . TRBJ2-7 TRBD2 TRBV6-1
CASSFRGGEYEQYF TGCGCCAGCAGCTTTCGGGGGGGCGAGTACGAGCAGTACTTC . TRBJ2-7 TRBD2 TRBV5-1
CASSVSSYNSPLHF TGTGCCAGCAGTGTGAGCTCCTATAATTCACCCCTCCACTTT . TRBJ1-6 . TRBV6-1
CASSVEGGVTDTQYF TGTGCCAGCAGCGTAGAGGGGGGGGTAACAGATACGCAGTATTTT . TRBJ2-3 . TRBV9
CASSQDGNRLNEQYF TGCGCCAGCAGCCAAGATGGGAACAGGCTAAACGAGCAGTACTTC few TRBJ2-7 . TRBV4-3
CASSLETIYGYTF TGCGCCAGCAGCTTGGAGACTATTTATGGCTACACCTTC . TRBJ1-2 . TRBV5-1
CASSPRGYTGELFF TGTGCCAGCAGCCCCCGCGGTTACACCGGGGAGCTGTTTTTT few TRBJ2-2 . TRBV7-9
CASSVGTSGELFF TGTGCCAGCAGCGTAGGTACCAGCGGGGAGCTGTTTTTT . TRBJ2-2 . TRBV9
CASNVGREKLFF TGTGCCAGCAACGTGGGGAGGGAAAAACTGTTTTTT few TRBJ1-4 . TRBV5-5
CASSLGAGGADTQYF TGTGCCAGCAGTTTGGGAGCGGGGGGAGCGGATACGCAGTATTTT . TRBJ2-3 TRBD2 TRBV9
CASSGTGNFDGYTF TGTGCCAGCAGCGGGACAGGGAATTTTGATGGCTACACCTTC . TRBJ1-2 TRBD1 TRBV9
CAISGAGTGAYEQYF TGTGCCATCAGTGGGGCCGGGACAGGGGCCTACGAGCAGTACTTC . TRBJ2-7 TRBD1 TRBV10-3
CAISDGDSPPNEQYF TGTGCCATCAGTGACGGGGACTCCCCCCCAAACGAGCAGTACTTC . TRBJ2-7 . TRBV10-3
CASSSTSYEQYF TGTGCCAGCAGCTCTACTAGCTACGAGCAGTACTTC . TRBJ2-7 . TRBV7-9